These 18 T cell receptor beta chains share one sample of origin, sequenced in a study of Graves' ophthalmopathy and Graves' hyperthyroidism. RNA transcripts served as template for amplifying TCR beta CDR3 sequences. An initial RT-PCR round employing HTBI primers preceded a second-round multiplex PCR. MiXCR, applied by TCRdb to the multiplex PCR reads, yields one record per CDR3 protein. This table holds fewer than 350,000 distinct CDR3 sequences, roughly 15% found once. Specimen: peripheral blood. These receptors all come from an adult man with Graves' ophthalmopathy.

Many counts were recorded for this clonotype. This rearrangement joins TRBV6-5 to TRBJ2-7; 9 bases match TRBD1. Germline CDR1 and CDR2: MNHEY and SVGAGI. The CDR3 runs to 15 residues. The V and J ends lost 7 bases and 2 bases, in that order; junction bases with no gene match: 9. The CDR3 loop reads CASTKQGANTYEQYF. DNA for the CDR3: TGTGCCAGCACCAAACAGGGGGCTAATACCTACGAGCAGTACTTC.

This clonotype occurred many times. The chain has TRBV18 and TRBJ1-1; D is unclear. V was clipped by 1 base and J by 2 bases, with 5 bases between them. This CDR3 has 13 residues. The germline V gene has CDR1 KGHSH and CDR2 LQKENI. CDR3 in DNA: TGTGCCAGCTCACCACAGCCCAACACTGAAGCTTTCTTT. Translated, it gives CASSPQPNTEAFF. The variable domain in full, completed from reference TRBV18 and TRBJ1-1, reads NAGVMQNPRHLVRRRGQEARLRCSPMKGHSHVYWYRQLPEEGLKFMVYLQKENIIDESGMPKERFSAEFPKEGPSILRIQQVVRGDSAAYFCASSPQPNTEAFFGQGTRLTVV.

This clonotype was picked up many times. V is TRBV15 and J is TRBJ1-3; D gene uncertain. Trimming left V 0 bases short and J 8 bases short, with 11 bases between. The length of the CDR3 is 14 residues. CDR1 is LNHNV and CDR2 is YYDKDF in the germline V gene (reference sequence). CDR3 sequence reads: CATSRETGRDTIYF. DNA for the CDR3: TGTGCCACCAGCAGAGAAACCGGGAGGGACACCATATATTTT.

This clonotype was counted at least ten times. The rearrangement joins TRBV19 to TRBJ2-2; D ambiguous. V was cut by 1 base and J by 1 base, with 7 bases left in between. Germline V gene sequence: CDR1 LNHDA, CDR2 SQIVND (reference sequence). This CDR3 contains 15 residues. CDR3 bases: TGTGCCAGTAGTATAGGGGCCGTGAACACCGGGGAGCTGTTTTTT. Amino acids: CASSIGAVNTGELFF.

This clonotype was found many times. This chain connects TRBV7-9 to TRBJ1-2; TRBD1 might be the D (6 bases). The CDR3 spans 13 residues. CDR1 SEHNR and CDR2 FQNEAQ come from the germline V gene (reference sequence). V was shortened by 0 bases and J by 8 bases, with 10 bases between the two germline ends. Here the CDR3 reads CASSLAQGGGYTF. CDR3 DNA sequence: TGTGCCAGCAGCTTAGCACAGGGTGGAGGCTACACCTTC.

In its sample, this clonotype was seen many times. The chain carries TRBV11-2 and TRBJ2-7; D might be TRBD1 or TRBD2, each matching 6 bases. The V gene lost 6 bases and the J gene lost 4 bases, with 16 bases spanning the gap. The length of the CDR3 is 14 residues. Germline CDR1 and CDR2: SGHAT and FQNNGV. The CDR3 region has the DNA TGTGCCAGCAGTCGAGCCGGGGGCGGTTACGAGCAGTACTTC. This translates into CASSRAGGGYEQYF.

On this clonotype: This clone may be a read error of a much larger clone one base away. The rearrangement links TRBV19 to TRBJ2-5, with D uncertain. This CDR3 has 13 residues. The germline CDR1 and CDR2 sequences are LNHDA and SQIVND (reference sequence). V was shortened by 5 bases and J by 0 bases, with 7 bases between the two germline ends. The CDR3: CASSDRNQETQYF. For the CDR3, the DNA is TGTGCCAGTAGTGATCGGAACCAAGAGACCCAGTACTTC. Drawing the rest from reference TRBV19 and TRBJ2-5, the complete variable domain is DGGITQSPKYLFRKEGQNVTLSCEQNLNHDAMYWYRQDPGQGLRLIYYSQIVNDFQKGDIAEGYSVSREKKESFPLTVTSAQKNPTAFYLCASSDRNQETQYFGPGTRLLVL.

This clonotype turned up a few times. The CDR3 carries no conserved terminal phenylalanine or tryptophan, so it likely arises from a read error. V gene TRBV2 combines with J gene TRBJ1-1; D gene unclear. Germline loops: CDR1 SNHLY, CDR2 FYNNEI. The V and J ends lost 6 bases and 1 base respectively, with 9 bases between them. This CDR3 contains 13 residues. DNA for the CDR3: TGTGCCAGCAGGTTGGGTGAGAACACTGAAGCTTTCCTT. It codes for CASRLGENTEAFL.

The chain uses TRBV7-2 and TRBJ2-7, with 14 bases identical to TRBD2. Germline CDR1 reads SGHTA; CDR2 reads FQGNSA. The V and J ends lost 1 base and 11 bases, in that order; junction bases with no gene match: 4. The CDR3 extends over 14 amino acids. The CDR3 spells CASSLGLAGGFEYF. DNA of the CDR3: TGTGCCAGCAGCTTAGGACTAGCGGGAGGGTTTGAGTACTTC.

The chain combines TRBV3-1 with TRBJ2-4; no reliable D call. The germline V gene has CDR1 LGHDT and CDR2 YNNKEL (reference sequence). Between the trimmed V and J ends, which lost 4 bases and 0 bases, there was a span of 10 bases. The CDR3 extends over 15 amino acids. CDR3 protein: CASSPRWAAKNIQYF. In nucleotides, the CDR3 is TGTGCCAGCAGCCCCCGCTGGGCAGCCAAAAACATTCAGTACTTC.

This clonotype was seen at least ten times. The V call is TRBV4-1, the J call TRBJ1-6, with D possibly matching TRBD1 (5 bases). There are 15 residues in the CDR3. Germline assignment: CDR1 MGHRA and CDR2 YSYEKL. The V gene lost 1 base and the J gene lost 9 bases, with 13 bases spanning the gap. The CDR3 nucleotides are TGCGCCAGCAGCCAAGCCGCGGGGCACGGTTCACCCCTCCACTTT. This encodes CASSQAAGHGSPLHF.

This clonotype has at least ten counts. This chain uses TRBV7-8 with TRBJ1-1, with 7 bases lining up with TRBD1. Losses at the gene ends were 3 bases for V and 3 bases for J; bases not matched to a gene: 16. CDR1 SGHVS and CDR2 FQNEAQ come from the germline V gene. The length of the CDR3 is 18 residues. The CDR3 protein is CASSLGGEGASAYTEAFF. The CDR3 nucleotides are TGTGCCAGCAGCTTGGGAGGGGAGGGGGCGAGTGCGTACACTGAAGCTTTCTTT.

The gene calls are TRBV12-3 or TRBV12-4 and TRBJ1-5; 8 bases agree with TRBD1. Unmatched junction bases numbered 9, after V lost 7 bases and J lost 4 bases. The CDR3 runs to 15 residues. CDR3: CASMMGGQENQPQHF. CDR3 DNA: TGTGCCAGCATGATGGGGGGACAGGAGAATCAGCCCCAGCATTTT.

This clonotype was counted ten times or more. The gene calls are TRBV4-3 and TRBJ2-7; unclear D gene. The germline CDR1 and CDR2 sequences are LGHNA and YSLEER. Between the trimmed V and J ends, which lost 4 bases and 2 bases, there was a span of 12 bases. The length of the CDR3 is 14 residues. CDR3 coding DNA: TGCGCCAGCAGCCCAACACGTGGTCCCTACGAGCAGTACTTC. It specifies CASSPTRGPYEQYF.

In DNA, the CDR3 is TGTGCCAGCAGGCCACGGGGGGCTCTAGAGGAGACCCAGTACTTC. Translating it yields CASRPRGALEETQYF. The chain couples TRBV6-1 to TRBJ2-5; D perhaps matches TRBD2 (7 bases). Germline V gives CDR1 MNHNS, CDR2 SASEGT. The germline V and J ends were trimmed by 6 bases and 5 bases, with 19 bases remaining between them. This CDR3 contains 15 residues.

This clonotype has at least ten counts. The chain links TRBV6-5 to TRBJ1-2, with 8 bases fitting TRBD1. The CDR3 extends over 15 amino acids. Germline V CDR1 and CDR2: MNHEY, SVGAGI. The J segment lost 0 bases and the V segment lost 4 bases, leaving 4 bases of the junction unmatched. Here the CDR3 reads CASSFNRGTNYGYTF. In nucleotides, the CDR3 is TGTGCCAGCAGTTTCAACAGGGGGACTAACTATGGCTACACCTTC.

This clonotype was seen many times. This chain links TRBV24-1 with TRBJ2-2; the D gene is possibly TRBD1 (5 bases). Trimming removed 6 bases at V and 6 bases at J, with 10 bases between. CDR1 and CDR2 (germline): KGHDR, SFDVKD. The CDR3 is made up of 13 amino acids. This CDR3 reads CATSQGGPGELFF. CDR3 bases: TGTGCCACCAGTCAGGGTGGGCCCGGGGAGCTGTTTTTT.

The CDR3 bases are TGTGCCAGCAGTTACGAAATAGGTCATCAGCCCCAGCATTTT. This sequence encodes CASSYEIGHQPQHF. The chain recombines TRBV6-5 with TRBJ1-5, with D hard to call. The germline V gene has CDR1 MNHEY and CDR2 SVGAGI. Trimming pared 2 bases from V and 5 bases from J, leaving 10 bases between. The CDR3 contains 14 residues.